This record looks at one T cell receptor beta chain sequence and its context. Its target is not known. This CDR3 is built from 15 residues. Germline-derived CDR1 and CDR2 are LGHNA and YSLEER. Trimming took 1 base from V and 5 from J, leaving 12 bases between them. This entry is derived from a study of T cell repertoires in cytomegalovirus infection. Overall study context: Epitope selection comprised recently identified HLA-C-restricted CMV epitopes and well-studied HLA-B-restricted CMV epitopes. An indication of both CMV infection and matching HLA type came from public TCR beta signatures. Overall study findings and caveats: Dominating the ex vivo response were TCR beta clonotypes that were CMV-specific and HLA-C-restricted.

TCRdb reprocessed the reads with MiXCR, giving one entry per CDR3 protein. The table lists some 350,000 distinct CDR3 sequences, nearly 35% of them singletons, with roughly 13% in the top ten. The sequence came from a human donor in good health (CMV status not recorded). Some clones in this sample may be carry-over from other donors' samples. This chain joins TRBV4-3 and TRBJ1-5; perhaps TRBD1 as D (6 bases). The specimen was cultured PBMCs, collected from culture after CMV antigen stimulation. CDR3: CASSQGNREDQPQHF. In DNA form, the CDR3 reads TGCGCCAGCAGCCAAGGGAACAGGGAGGATCAGCCCCAGCATTTT.